The present entry profiles one T cell receptor (beta chain) with its context. These data come from a study of blood T cell repertoires in COVID-19. Whole-study context: Material from acute and convalescent COVID-19 was sourced from the United States, Italy and Spain. PBMCs, B-cell-depleted T cells, or T cells provided the cDNA or gDNA that made up the material.

The CDR3 is made up of 15 amino acids. V was cut by 1 base and J by 7 bases, with 14 bases left in between. Germline loops: CDR1 MNHNS, CDR2 SASEGT. Authors' methods: How many nucleated cells were present was estimated from reference gene primer amplification. Here immunoSEQ multiplex PCR was the method, and the copy in TCRdb shows in-frame clones only, minus some. That table is the source of V, J and clone size, and D and trimming were worked out from the DNA. The sample holds roughly 55,000 clones, about four fifths seen once. The chain employs TRBV6-1 and TRBJ2-1; D is perhaps TRBD1 (5 bases). This clonotype was obtained from a woman aged 60 to 75 with acute or convalescent COVID-19. Sequencing input: peripheral blood. CDR3 in DNA: TGTGCCAGCAGTGAAGGGCGGCAGGGTGGGAATGAGCAGTTCTTC. Encoded protein: CASSEGRQGGNEQFF.